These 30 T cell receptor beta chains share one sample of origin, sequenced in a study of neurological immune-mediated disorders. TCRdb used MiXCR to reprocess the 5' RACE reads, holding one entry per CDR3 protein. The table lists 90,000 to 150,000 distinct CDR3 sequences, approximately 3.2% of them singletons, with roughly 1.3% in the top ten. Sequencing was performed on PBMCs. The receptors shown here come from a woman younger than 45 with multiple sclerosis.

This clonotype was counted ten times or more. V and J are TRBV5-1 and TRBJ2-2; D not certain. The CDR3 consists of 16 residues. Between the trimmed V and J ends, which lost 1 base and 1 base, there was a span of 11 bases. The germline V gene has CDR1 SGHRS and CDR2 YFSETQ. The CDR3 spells CASSLNVGLNTGELFF. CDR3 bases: TGCGCCAGCAGCTTGAACGTGGGATTGAACACCGGGGAGCTGTTTTTT.

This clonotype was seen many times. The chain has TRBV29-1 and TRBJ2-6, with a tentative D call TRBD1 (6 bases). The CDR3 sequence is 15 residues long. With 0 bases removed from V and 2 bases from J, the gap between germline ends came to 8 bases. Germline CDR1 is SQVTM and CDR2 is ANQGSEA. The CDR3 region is CSVEDAGAGANVLTF. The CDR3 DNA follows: TGCAGCGTTGAAGATGCAGGGGCTGGGGCCAACGTCCTGACTTTC. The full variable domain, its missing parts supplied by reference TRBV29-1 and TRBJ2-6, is SAVISQKPSRDICQRGTSLTIQCQVDSQVTMMFWYRQQPGQSLTLIATANQGSEATYESGFVIDKFPISRPNLTFSTLTVSNMSPEDSSIYLCSVEDAGAGANVLTFGAGSRLTVL.

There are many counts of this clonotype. CDR3 loop: CASSLVPGRGSNYGYTF. CDR3 nucleotide sequence: TGTGCCAGCAGCTTAGTTCCCGGCCGAGGATCTAACTATGGCTACACCTTC. This chain links TRBV11-2 with TRBJ1-2; D uncertain. CDR1 and CDR2 (germline): SGHAT, FQNNGV. The CDR3 contains 17 residues. Trimming took off 1 base at V and 0 bases at J, with 15 bases between the two ends.

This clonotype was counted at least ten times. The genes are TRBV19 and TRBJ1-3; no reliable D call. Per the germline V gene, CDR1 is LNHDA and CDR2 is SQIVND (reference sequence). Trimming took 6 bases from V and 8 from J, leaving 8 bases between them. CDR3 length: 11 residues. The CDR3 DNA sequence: TGTGCCAGTAGGTCTTACGACACCATATATTTT. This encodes CASRSYDTIYF.

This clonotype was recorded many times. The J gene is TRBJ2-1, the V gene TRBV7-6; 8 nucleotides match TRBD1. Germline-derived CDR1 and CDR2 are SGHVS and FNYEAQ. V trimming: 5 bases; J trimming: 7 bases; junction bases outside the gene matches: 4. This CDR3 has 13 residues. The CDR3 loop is CASSPRQGNEQFF. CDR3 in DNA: TGTGCCAGCAGCCCGCGACAGGGGAATGAGCAGTTCTTC.

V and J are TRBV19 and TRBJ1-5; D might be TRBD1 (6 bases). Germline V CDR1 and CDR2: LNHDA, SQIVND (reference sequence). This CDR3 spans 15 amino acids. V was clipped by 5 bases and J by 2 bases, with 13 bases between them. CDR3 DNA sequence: TGTGCCAGTAGTTCCTACAGGGAGGGCAATCAGCCCCAGCATTTT. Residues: CASSSYREGNQPQHF.

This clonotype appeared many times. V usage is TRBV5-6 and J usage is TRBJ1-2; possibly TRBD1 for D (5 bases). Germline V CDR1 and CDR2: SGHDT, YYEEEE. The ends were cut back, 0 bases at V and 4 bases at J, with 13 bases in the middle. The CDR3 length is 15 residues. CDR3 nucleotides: TGTGCCAGCAGCTTGGCGGCAGGGTGGTTCTATGGCTACACCTTC. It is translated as CASSLAAGWFYGYTF.

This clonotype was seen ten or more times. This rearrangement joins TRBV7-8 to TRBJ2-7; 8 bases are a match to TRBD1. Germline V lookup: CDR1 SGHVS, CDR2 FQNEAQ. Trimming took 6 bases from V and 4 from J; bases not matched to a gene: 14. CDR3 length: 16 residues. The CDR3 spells CASSFPRQGHGYEQYF. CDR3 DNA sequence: TGTGCCAGCAGTTTCCCACGACAGGGGCATGGGTACGAGCAGTACTTC.

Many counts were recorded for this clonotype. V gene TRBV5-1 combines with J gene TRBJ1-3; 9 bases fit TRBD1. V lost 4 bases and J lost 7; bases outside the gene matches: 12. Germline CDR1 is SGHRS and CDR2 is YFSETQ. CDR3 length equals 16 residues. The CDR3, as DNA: TGCGCCAGCAGCGCCGGGACAGGGAAGGGCACGAACACCATATATTTT. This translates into CASSAGTGKGTNTIYF. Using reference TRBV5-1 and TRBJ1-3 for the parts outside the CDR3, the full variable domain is KAGVTQTPRYLIKTRGQQVTLSCSPISGHRSVSWYQQTPGQGLQFLFEYFSETQRNKGNFPGRFSGRQFSNSRSEMNVSTLELGDSALYLCASSAGTGKGTNTIYFGEGSWLTVV.

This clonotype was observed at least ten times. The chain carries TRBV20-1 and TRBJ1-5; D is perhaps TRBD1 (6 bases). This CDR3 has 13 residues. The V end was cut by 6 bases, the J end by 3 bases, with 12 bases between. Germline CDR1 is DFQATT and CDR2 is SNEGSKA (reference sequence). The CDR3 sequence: CSAGSGDNQPQHF. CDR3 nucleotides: TGCAGTGCCGGTTCAGGGGACAATCAGCCCCAGCATTTT.

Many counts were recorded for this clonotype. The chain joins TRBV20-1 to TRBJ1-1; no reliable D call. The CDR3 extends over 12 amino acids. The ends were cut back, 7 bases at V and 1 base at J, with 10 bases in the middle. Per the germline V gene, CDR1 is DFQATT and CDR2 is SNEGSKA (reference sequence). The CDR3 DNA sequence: TGCAGTGTTCCCGGAGGGAACACTGAAGCTTTCTTT. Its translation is CSVPGGNTEAFF.

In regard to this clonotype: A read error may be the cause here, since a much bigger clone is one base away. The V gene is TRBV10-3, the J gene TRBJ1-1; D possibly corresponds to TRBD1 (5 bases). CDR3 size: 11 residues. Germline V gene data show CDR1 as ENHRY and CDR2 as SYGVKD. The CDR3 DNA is TGTGACAGAGAGGGACACACTGAAGCTTTCTTT. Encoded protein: CDREGHTEAFF.

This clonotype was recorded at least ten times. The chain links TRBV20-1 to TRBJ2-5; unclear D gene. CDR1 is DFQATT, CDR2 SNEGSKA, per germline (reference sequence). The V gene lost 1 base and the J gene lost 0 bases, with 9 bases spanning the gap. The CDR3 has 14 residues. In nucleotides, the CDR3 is TGCAGTGCTAGAGTCCCGGTGTACCAAGAGACCCAGTACTTC. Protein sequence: CSARVPVYQETQYF.

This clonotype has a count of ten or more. The CDR3 protein is CASSWVPLSEQFF. For the CDR3, the DNA is TGCGCCAGCAGCTGGGTGCCCCTTAGTGAGCAGTTCTTC. The chain employs TRBV5-1 and TRBJ2-1; D is unclear. V was shortened by 3 bases and J by 9 bases, with 13 bases between the two germline ends. Germline V CDR1 and CDR2: SGHRS, YFSETQ. The CDR3 covers 13 residues.

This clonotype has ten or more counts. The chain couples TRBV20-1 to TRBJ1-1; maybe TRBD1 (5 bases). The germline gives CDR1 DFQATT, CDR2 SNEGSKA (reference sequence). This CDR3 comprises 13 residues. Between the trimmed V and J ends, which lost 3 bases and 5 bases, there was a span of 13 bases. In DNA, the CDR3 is TGCAGTGCTAGCGCCACAGGCAAGACTGAAGCTTTCTTT. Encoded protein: CSASATGKTEAFF.

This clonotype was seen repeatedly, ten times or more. This CDR3 is CASSWTGGNTEAFF. For the CDR3, the DNA is TGTGCCAGCAGTTGGACAGGGGGCAACACTGAAGCTTTCTTT. The chain joins TRBV27 to TRBJ1-1, with 11 bases aligning to TRBD1. Looked up from germline, CDR1 is MNHEY and CDR2 is SMNVEV (reference sequence). J lost 2 bases, V lost 4 bases, and 0 bases had no gene match. The CDR3 spans 14 residues.

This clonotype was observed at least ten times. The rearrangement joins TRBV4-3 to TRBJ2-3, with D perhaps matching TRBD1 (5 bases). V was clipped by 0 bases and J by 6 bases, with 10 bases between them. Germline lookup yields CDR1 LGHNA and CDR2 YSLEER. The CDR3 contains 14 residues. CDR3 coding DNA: TGCGCCAGCAGCCAAGAGCGAAGGGGTGATACGCAGTATTTT. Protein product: CASSQERRGDTQYF.

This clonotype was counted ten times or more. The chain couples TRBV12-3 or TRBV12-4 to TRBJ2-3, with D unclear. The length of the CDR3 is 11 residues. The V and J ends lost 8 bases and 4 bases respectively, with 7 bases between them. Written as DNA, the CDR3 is TGTGCCAGCCGCAAGGCAGATACGCAGTATTTT. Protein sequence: CASRKADTQYF.

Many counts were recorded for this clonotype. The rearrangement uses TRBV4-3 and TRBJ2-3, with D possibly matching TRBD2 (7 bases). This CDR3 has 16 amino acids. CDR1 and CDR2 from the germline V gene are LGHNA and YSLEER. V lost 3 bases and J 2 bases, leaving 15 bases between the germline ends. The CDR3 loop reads CASSQGAGDSTDTQYF. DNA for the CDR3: TGCGCCAGCAGCCAGGGGGCGGGGGACTCCACAGATACGCAGTATTTT.

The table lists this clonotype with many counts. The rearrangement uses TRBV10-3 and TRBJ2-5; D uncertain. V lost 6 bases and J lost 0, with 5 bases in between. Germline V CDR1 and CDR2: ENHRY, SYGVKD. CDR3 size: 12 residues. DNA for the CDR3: TGTGCCATCAGGGACCACCAAGAGACCCAGTACTTC. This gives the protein CAIRDHQETQYF.

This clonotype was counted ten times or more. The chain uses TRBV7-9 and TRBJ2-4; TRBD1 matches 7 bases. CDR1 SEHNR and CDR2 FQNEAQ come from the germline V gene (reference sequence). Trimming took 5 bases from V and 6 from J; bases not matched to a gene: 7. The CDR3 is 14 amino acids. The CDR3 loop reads CASSQDGTANIQYF. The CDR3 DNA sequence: TGTGCCAGCAGCCAGGACGGGACAGCAAACATTCAGTACTTC.

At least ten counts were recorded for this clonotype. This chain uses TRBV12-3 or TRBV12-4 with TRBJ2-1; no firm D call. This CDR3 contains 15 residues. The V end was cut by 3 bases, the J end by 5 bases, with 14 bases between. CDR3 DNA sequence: TGTGCCAGCAGTTTCCTAACTGGGTATAACAATGAGCAGTTCTTC. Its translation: CASSFLTGYNNEQFF.

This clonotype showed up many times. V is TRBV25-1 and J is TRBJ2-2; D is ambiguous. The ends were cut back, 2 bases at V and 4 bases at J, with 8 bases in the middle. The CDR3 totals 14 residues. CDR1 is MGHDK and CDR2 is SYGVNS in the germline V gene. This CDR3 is CASSEAGVTGELFF. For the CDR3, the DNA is TGTGCCAGCAGTGAAGCTGGGGTCACCGGGGAGCTGTTTTTT.

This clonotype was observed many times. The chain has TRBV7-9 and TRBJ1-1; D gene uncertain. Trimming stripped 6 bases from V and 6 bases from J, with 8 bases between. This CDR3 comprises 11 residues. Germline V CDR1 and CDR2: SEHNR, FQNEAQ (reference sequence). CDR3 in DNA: TGTGCCAGCAGTTTTTCGCCTGAAGCTTTCTTT. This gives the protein CASSFSPEAFF. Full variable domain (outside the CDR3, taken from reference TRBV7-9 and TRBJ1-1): DTGVSQNPRHKITKRGQNVTFRCDPISEHNRLYWYRQTLGQGPEFLTYFQNEAQLEKSRLLSDRFSAERPKGSFSTLEIQRTEQGDSAMYLCASSFSPEAFFGQGTRLTVV.

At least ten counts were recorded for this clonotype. CDR3 coding DNA: TGTGCCAGCAGCCAAGAGGGGCCCAACGGGGATACGCAGTATTTT. This codes for CASSQEGPNGDTQYF. The V call is TRBV3-1, the J call TRBJ2-3, with a tentative D call TRBD1 (5 bases). V was pared by 0 bases and J by 6 bases, with 13 bases between. The CDR3 runs 15 residues. The germline gives CDR1 LGHDT, CDR2 YNNKEL (reference sequence).

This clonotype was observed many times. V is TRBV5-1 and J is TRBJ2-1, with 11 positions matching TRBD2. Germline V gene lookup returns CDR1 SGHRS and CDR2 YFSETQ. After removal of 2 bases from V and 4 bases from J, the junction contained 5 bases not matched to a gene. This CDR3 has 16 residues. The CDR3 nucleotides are TGCGCCAGCAGCTTAGGGACTAGCGGCAAATACAATGAGCAGTTCTTC. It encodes CASSLGTSGKYNEQFF.

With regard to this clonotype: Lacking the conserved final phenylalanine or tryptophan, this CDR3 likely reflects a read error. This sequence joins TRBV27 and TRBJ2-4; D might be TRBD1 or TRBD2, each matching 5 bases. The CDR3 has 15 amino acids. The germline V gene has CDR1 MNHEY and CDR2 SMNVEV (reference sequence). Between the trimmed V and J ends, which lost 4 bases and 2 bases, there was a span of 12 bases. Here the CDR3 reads CASSYGTPSKNIQYN. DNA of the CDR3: TGTGCCAGCAGTTACGGGACGCCCTCCAAAAACATTCAGTACAAC.

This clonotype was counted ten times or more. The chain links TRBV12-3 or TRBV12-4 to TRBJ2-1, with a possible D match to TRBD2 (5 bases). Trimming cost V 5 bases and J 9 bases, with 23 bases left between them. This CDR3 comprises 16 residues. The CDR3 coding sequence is TGTGCCAGCAGTCATCTAGCAGCGCGACGATCGAGTGAGCAGTTCTTC. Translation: CASSHLAARRSSEQFF.

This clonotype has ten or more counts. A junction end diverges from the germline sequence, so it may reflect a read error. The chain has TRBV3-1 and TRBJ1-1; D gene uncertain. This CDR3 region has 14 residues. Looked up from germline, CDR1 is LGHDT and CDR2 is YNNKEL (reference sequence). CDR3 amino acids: CASSQVMGNIEAFF. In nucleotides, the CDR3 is TGTGCCAGCAGCCAAGTTATGGGAAACATTGAAGCTTTCTTT.

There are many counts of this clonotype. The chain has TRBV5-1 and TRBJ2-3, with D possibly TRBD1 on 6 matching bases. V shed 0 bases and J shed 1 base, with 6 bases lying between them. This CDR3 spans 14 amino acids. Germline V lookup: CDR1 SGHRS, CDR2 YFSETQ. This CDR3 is CASSLDRGTDTQYF. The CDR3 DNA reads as TGCGCCAGCAGCTTGGACAGGGGCACAGATACGCAGTATTTT.